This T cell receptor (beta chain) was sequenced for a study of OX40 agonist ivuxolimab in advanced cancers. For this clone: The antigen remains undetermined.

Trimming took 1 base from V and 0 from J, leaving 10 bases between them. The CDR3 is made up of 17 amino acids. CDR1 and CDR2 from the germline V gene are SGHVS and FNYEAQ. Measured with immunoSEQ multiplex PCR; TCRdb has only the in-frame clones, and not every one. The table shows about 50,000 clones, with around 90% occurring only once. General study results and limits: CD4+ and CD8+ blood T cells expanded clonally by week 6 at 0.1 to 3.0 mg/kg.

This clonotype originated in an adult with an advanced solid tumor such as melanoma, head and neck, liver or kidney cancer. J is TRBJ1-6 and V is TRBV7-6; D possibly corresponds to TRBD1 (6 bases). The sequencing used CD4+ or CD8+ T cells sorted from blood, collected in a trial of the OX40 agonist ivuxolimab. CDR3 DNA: TGTGCCAGCAGCTTAGGCAGGGGAAGCTCCTATAATTCACCCCTCCACTTT. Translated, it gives CASSLGRGSSYNSPLHF.